Listed below are T cell receptor beta chains from one sample, sequenced in a study of shared clonotypes between healthy human individuals. Sequencing used immunoSEQ multiplex PCR; TCRdb keeps in-frame clones, though not all of them. The table lists a few million clones, more than 80% of them singletons. Sequenced sample: naive CD4+ T cells from PBMCs. The receptor set was obtained from a man aged 18 to 29 in good health. Some clones in this sample may be carry-over from other donors' samples. CDR3s include the opening cysteine and the closing phenylalanine or tryptophan. The D gene is left open where the match is weak. Some rows have no size entry. The others give once, few or many, or a class for an expanded clone.

j_call: TRBJ1-1; v_call: TRBV27; cdr3_length: 16; clone_size: .; d_call: TRBD1; cdr3_aa: CASSLRDRPLGTEAFF; cdr3_nt: TGTGCCAGCAGCCTGCGGGACAGACCTCTGGGTACTGAAGCTTTCTTT
j_call: TRBJ2-5; v_call: TRBV28; cdr3_length: 14; clone_size: .; d_call: TRBD1; cdr3_aa: CASSASGGRETQYF; cdr3_nt: TGTGCCAGCAGTGCATCAGGGGGCAGGGAGACCCAGTACTTC
j_call: TRBJ2-5; v_call: TRBV11-2; cdr3_length: 11; clone_size: .; d_call: .; cdr3_aa: CASSFAETQYF; cdr3_nt: TGTGCCAGCAGCTTTGCGGAGACCCAGTACTTC
j_call: TRBJ1-1; v_call: TRBV7-2; cdr3_length: 12; clone_size: few; d_call: .; cdr3_aa: CASSLFDTEAFF; cdr3_nt: TGTGCCAGCAGCTTGTTCGACACCGAAGCTTTCTTT
j_call: TRBJ2-3; v_call: TRBV5-4; cdr3_length: 15; clone_size: .; d_call: .; cdr3_aa: CASSLGGPGTDTQYF; cdr3_nt: TGTGCCAGCAGCTTGGGAGGGCCTGGCACAGATACGCAGTATTTT
j_call: TRBJ2-1; v_call: TRBV5-6; cdr3_length: 17; clone_size: .; d_call: .; cdr3_aa: CASSPLRATRAYNEQFF; cdr3_nt: TGTGCCAGCAGCCCCCTTCGCGCGACTAGGGCCTACAATGAGCAGTTCTTC
j_call: TRBJ1-1; v_call: TRBV7-8; cdr3_length: 13; clone_size: once; d_call: .; cdr3_aa: CASSLVPLHEAFF; cdr3_nt: TGTGCCAGCAGCTTAGTCCCCCTTCATGAAGCTTTCTTT
j_call: TRBJ2-7; v_call: TRBV7-3; cdr3_length: 15; clone_size: .; d_call: TRBD1; cdr3_aa: CASSLGTGNTYEQYF; cdr3_nt: TGTGCCAGCAGCCTAGGGACAGGGAATACCTACGAGCAGTACTTC
j_call: TRBJ1-2; v_call: TRBV29-1; cdr3_length: 13; clone_size: .; d_call: .; cdr3_aa: CSVLTGTIYGYTF; cdr3_nt: TGCAGCGTTCTCACAGGGACGATCTATGGCTACACCTTC
j_call: TRBJ2-1; v_call: TRBV5-1; cdr3_length: 14; clone_size: .; d_call: TRBD1; cdr3_aa: CASSEQGGINEQFF; cdr3_nt: TGCGCCAGCAGCGAACAGGGGGGAATCAATGAGCAGTTCTTC
j_call: TRBJ2-7; v_call: TRBV4-1; cdr3_length: 15; clone_size: .; d_call: .; cdr3_aa: CASSQGRAGTYEQYF; cdr3_nt: TGCGCCAGCAGCCAAGGAAGGGCAGGGACGTACGAGCAGTACTTC
j_call: TRBJ1-1; v_call: TRBV28; cdr3_length: 11; clone_size: once; d_call: .; cdr3_aa: CASQGRTEAFF; cdr3_nt: TGTGCCAGCCAGGGTCGCACTGAAGCTTTCTTT
j_call: TRBJ2-5; v_call: TRBV7-3; cdr3_length: 13; clone_size: .; d_call: TRBD1; cdr3_aa: CASQQGATETQYF; cdr3_nt: TGTGCCAGCCAGCAGGGGGCGACAGAGACCCAGTACTTC
j_call: TRBJ2-1; v_call: TRBV6-5; cdr3_length: 15; clone_size: .; d_call: TRBD2; cdr3_aa: CASKKTSGSFNEQFF; cdr3_nt: TGTGCCAGCAAGAAAACTAGCGGGAGCTTTAATGAGCAGTTCTTC
j_call: TRBJ1-1; v_call: TRBV19; cdr3_length: 17; clone_size: .; d_call: TRBD1; cdr3_aa: CASEENRGWIRNTEAFF; cdr3_nt: TGTGCCAGCGAGGAAAACAGGGGGTGGATCCGGAACACTGAAGCTTTCTTT
j_call: TRBJ2-5; v_call: TRBV11-1; cdr3_length: 15; clone_size: .; d_call: .; cdr3_aa: CASSLVLGRQETQYF; cdr3_nt: TGTGCCAGCAGCTTAGTATTAGGACGGCAAGAGACCCAGTACTTC
j_call: TRBJ1-3; v_call: TRBV14; cdr3_length: 11; clone_size: .; d_call: .; cdr3_aa: CASSQGGTIYF; cdr3_nt: TGTGCCAGCAGCCAAGGGGGCACCATATATTTT
j_call: TRBJ2-4; v_call: TRBV5-6; cdr3_length: 16; clone_size: .; d_call: .; cdr3_aa: CASSLRRQLAKNIQYF; cdr3_nt: TGTGCCAGCAGCTTAAGGCGGCAGCTAGCCAAAAACATTCAGTACTTC
j_call: TRBJ2-7; v_call: TRBV7-8; cdr3_length: 13; clone_size: once; d_call: .; cdr3_aa: CASSLGDRYEQYF; cdr3_nt: TGTGCCAGCAGCTTAGGAGACAGGTACGAGCAGTACTTC
j_call: TRBJ1-2; v_call: TRBV5-1; cdr3_length: 16; clone_size: once; d_call: .; cdr3_aa: CASSLGTSTFNYGYTF; cdr3_nt: TGCGCCAGCAGCTTGGGGACCTCGACCTTTAACTATGGCTACACCTTC
j_call: TRBJ1-5; v_call: TRBV7-9; cdr3_length: 15; clone_size: .; d_call: .; cdr3_aa: CASSLTEGRNQPQHF; cdr3_nt: TGTGCCAGCAGCTTAACGGAGGGTCGCAATCAGCCCCAGCATTTT
j_call: TRBJ2-2; v_call: TRBV9; cdr3_length: 13; clone_size: few; d_call: .; cdr3_aa: CASGRGTTGELFF; cdr3_nt: TGTGCCAGCGGTCGCGGGACCACCGGGGAGCTGTTTTTT
j_call: TRBJ2-2; v_call: TRBV15; cdr3_length: 18; clone_size: .; d_call: .; cdr3_aa: CATSRGFRDNPFRRELFF; cdr3_nt: TGTGCCACCAGCAGAGGGTTCCGGGACAATCCGTTCCGTAGGGAGCTGTTTTTT
j_call: TRBJ2-5; v_call: TRBV6-5; cdr3_length: 13; clone_size: .; d_call: .; cdr3_aa: CANLEWVGETQYF; cdr3_nt: TGTGCCAACTTGGAGTGGGTGGGGGAGACCCAGTACTTC
j_call: TRBJ2-1; v_call: TRBV9; cdr3_length: 16; clone_size: .; d_call: TRBD2; cdr3_aa: CASSEGGLVLYNEQFF; cdr3_nt: TGTGCCAGCAGCGAGGGGGGACTAGTGCTCTACAATGAGCAGTTCTTC
j_call: TRBJ1-2; v_call: TRBV18; cdr3_length: 16; clone_size: once; d_call: .; cdr3_aa: CASSPPQPSQIYGYTF; cdr3_nt: TGTGCCAGCTCACCGCCTCAACCCTCCCAGATTTATGGCTACACCTTC
j_call: TRBJ1-4; v_call: TRBV11-2; cdr3_length: 15; clone_size: .; d_call: .; cdr3_aa: CASSLARGQKEKLFF; cdr3_nt: TGTGCCAGCAGCTTAGCCCGCGGGCAGAAGGAAAAACTGTTTTTT
j_call: TRBJ1-5; v_call: TRBV5-1; cdr3_length: 13; clone_size: few; d_call: .; cdr3_aa: CASSLIPNQPQHF; cdr3_nt: TGCGCCAGCAGCTTGATTCCCAATCAGCCCCAGCATTTT
j_call: TRBJ2-7; v_call: TRBV28; cdr3_length: 14; clone_size: .; d_call: TRBD2; cdr3_aa: CATSFVAGTYEQYF; cdr3_nt: TGTGCCACCAGTTTCGTAGCGGGAACCTACGAGCAGTACTTC
j_call: TRBJ1-5; v_call: TRBV30; cdr3_length: 13; clone_size: .; d_call: TRBD1; cdr3_aa: CAWDRGSNQPQHF; cdr3_nt: TGTGCCTGGGACAGGGGTAGCAATCAGCCCCAGCATTTT
j_call: TRBJ1-1; v_call: TRBV5-5; cdr3_length: 15; clone_size: .; d_call: TRBD1; cdr3_aa: CASSLQGALNTEAFF; cdr3_nt: TGTGCCAGCAGCTTGCAGGGGGCCCTGAACACTGAAGCTTTCTTT
j_call: TRBJ1-5; v_call: TRBV28; cdr3_length: 18; clone_size: .; d_call: TRBD1; cdr3_aa: CASSFPRGQRYSNQPQHF; cdr3_nt: TGTGCCAGCAGTTTCCCGCGGGGACAGAGATATAGCAATCAGCCCCAGCATTTT
j_call: TRBJ1-5; v_call: TRBV6-1; cdr3_length: 17; clone_size: .; d_call: TRBD1; cdr3_aa: CASSESPQGAWNQPQHF; cdr3_nt: TGTGCCAGCAGTGAATCTCCCCAGGGGGCCTGGAATCAGCCCCAGCATTTT
j_call: TRBJ1-4; v_call: TRBV5-6; cdr3_length: 15; clone_size: .; d_call: TRBD1; cdr3_aa: CASSLRDRGHEKLFF; cdr3_nt: TGTGCCAGCAGCTTGCGGGACAGGGGGCATGAAAAACTGTTTTTT
j_call: TRBJ2-1; v_call: TRBV5-1; cdr3_length: 17; clone_size: .; d_call: TRBD1; cdr3_aa: CASSSNVQGPRYNEQFF; cdr3_nt: TGCGCCAGCAGCTCTAACGTACAGGGGCCCCGCTACAATGAGCAGTTCTTC
j_call: TRBJ1-1; v_call: TRBV6-5; cdr3_length: 15; clone_size: .; d_call: TRBD1; cdr3_aa: CASRSTGASSPEAFF; cdr3_nt: TGTGCCAGCAGATCGACAGGGGCTAGTAGTCCTGAAGCTTTCTTT
j_call: TRBJ2-7; v_call: TRBV19; cdr3_length: 14; clone_size: .; d_call: .; cdr3_aa: CASSLTLYSYEQYF; cdr3_nt: TGTGCCAGTAGTCTCACGCTCTATTCCTACGAGCAGTACTTC
j_call: TRBJ1-1; v_call: TRBV5-1; cdr3_length: 13; clone_size: .; d_call: .; cdr3_aa: CASSLAAGTEAFF; cdr3_nt: TGCGCCAGCAGCTTGGCCGCGGGCACTGAAGCTTTCTTT
j_call: TRBJ2-7; v_call: TRBV5-6; cdr3_length: 14; clone_size: .; d_call: .; cdr3_aa: CASRSLGSSYEQYF; cdr3_nt: TGTGCCAGCAGATCTCTCGGGAGCTCCTACGAGCAGTACTTC
j_call: TRBJ1-3; v_call: TRBV21-1; cdr3_length: 16; clone_size: .; d_call: .; cdr3_aa: CASSKCRTVSGNTIYF; cdr3_nt: TGTGCCAGCAGCAAATGTAGAACCGTCTCTGGAAACACCATATATTTT
j_call: TRBJ2-2; v_call: TRBV28; cdr3_length: 16; clone_size: .; d_call: TRBD2; cdr3_aa: CASSGLAGGPMGELFF; cdr3_nt: TGTGCCAGCAGTGGACTAGCGGGAGGGCCTATGGGGGAGCTGTTTTTT
j_call: TRBJ1-2; v_call: TRBV14; cdr3_length: 13; clone_size: .; d_call: .; cdr3_aa: CASSQDSTYGYTF; cdr3_nt: TGTGCCAGCAGCCAGGACAGTACTTATGGCTACACCTTC
j_call: TRBJ1-2; v_call: TRBV4-2; cdr3_length: 13; clone_size: .; d_call: .; cdr3_aa: CASSQEGSVGYTF; cdr3_nt: TGTGCCAGCAGCCAAGAAGGGTCGGTTGGCTACACCTTC
j_call: TRBJ2-1; v_call: TRBV11-3; cdr3_length: 15; clone_size: .; d_call: TRBD2; cdr3_aa: CASSRSLRELGEQFF; cdr3_nt: TGTGCCAGCAGCCGGTCTTTGCGGGAGCTGGGTGAGCAGTTCTTC
j_call: TRBJ1-4; v_call: TRBV7-2; cdr3_length: 14; clone_size: .; d_call: .; cdr3_aa: CASSLRHPDEKLFF; cdr3_nt: TGTGCCAGCAGCTTAAGGCATCCCGATGAAAAACTGTTTTTT
j_call: TRBJ2-1; v_call: TRBV9; cdr3_length: 13; clone_size: .; d_call: .; cdr3_aa: CASSTYEAPGQFF; cdr3_nt: TGTGCCAGCAGCACTTACGAGGCCCCTGGGCAGTTCTTC
j_call: TRBJ1-2; v_call: TRBV5-1; cdr3_length: 13; clone_size: .; d_call: .; cdr3_aa: CASSSLGDRGYTF; cdr3_nt: TGCGCCAGCAGCTCCCTCGGGGACCGGGGCTACACCTTC
j_call: TRBJ2-1; v_call: TRBV15; cdr3_length: 16; clone_size: .; d_call: TRBD2; cdr3_aa: CATSRQGGWSYNEQFF; cdr3_nt: TGTGCCACCAGCAGGCAGGGAGGGTGGTCCTACAATGAGCAGTTCTTC
j_call: TRBJ2-7; v_call: TRBV5-8; cdr3_length: 16; clone_size: .; d_call: TRBD2; cdr3_aa: CASPGKLAGVPGEQYF; cdr3_nt: TGTGCCAGCCCCGGCAAGCTAGCGGGAGTTCCGGGAGAGCAGTACTTC
j_call: TRBJ2-2; v_call: TRBV7-2; cdr3_length: 16; clone_size: .; d_call: .; cdr3_aa: CASSPPGGRLTGELFF; cdr3_nt: TGTGCCAGCAGCCCACCCGGCGGCAGGCTTACCGGGGAGCTGTTTTTT
j_call: TRBJ2-2; v_call: TRBV7-2; cdr3_length: 18; clone_size: .; d_call: TRBD2; cdr3_aa: CASSIPRRGLAGTGELFF; cdr3_nt: TGTGCCAGCAGCATACCTCGCCGGGGACTAGCGGGGACCGGGGAGCTGTTTTTT
j_call: TRBJ2-7; v_call: TRBV4-2; cdr3_length: 12; clone_size: .; d_call: .; cdr3_aa: CASSQDLYEQYF; cdr3_nt: TGTGCCAGCAGCCAAGACCTCTACGAGCAGTACTTC
j_call: TRBJ1-2; v_call: TRBV5-1; cdr3_length: 14; clone_size: once; d_call: .; cdr3_aa: CASSLGQNNYGYTF; cdr3_nt: TGCGCCAGCAGCTTAGGACAGAACAACTATGGCTACACCTTC
j_call: TRBJ2-7; v_call: TRBV5-1; cdr3_length: 14; clone_size: .; d_call: .; cdr3_aa: CASSFVGQTYEQYF; cdr3_nt: TGCGCCAGCAGCTTTGTGGGCCAGACCTACGAGCAGTACTTC
j_call: TRBJ2-5; v_call: TRBV5-1; cdr3_length: 15; clone_size: .; d_call: TRBD2; cdr3_aa: CASSLRLAGPETQYF; cdr3_nt: TGCGCCAGCAGCTTGAGGCTAGCGGGACCCGAGACCCAGTACTTC
j_call: TRBJ1-2; v_call: TRBV18; cdr3_length: 14; clone_size: once; d_call: .; cdr3_aa: CASSPLGSNGGYTF; cdr3_nt: TGTGCCAGCTCACCACTCGGGAGTAACGGTGGCTACACCTTC
j_call: TRBJ1-2; v_call: TRBV5-8; cdr3_length: 15; clone_size: .; d_call: TRBD1; cdr3_aa: CASSLAGTGGPTTTF; cdr3_nt: TGTGCCAGCAGCTTGGCCGGGACAGGGGGCCCGACTACTACCTTC
j_call: TRBJ1-1; v_call: TRBV28; cdr3_length: 14; clone_size: .; d_call: .; cdr3_aa: CASSSPGTQRQAFF; cdr3_nt: TGTGCCAGCAGTTCACCAGGGACGCAAAGGCAAGCTTTCTTT
j_call: TRBJ1-2; v_call: TRBV30; cdr3_length: 10; clone_size: few; d_call: .; cdr3_aa: CAEGLRGYTF; cdr3_nt: TGTGCCGAGGGGCTACGTGGCTACACCTTC